These 25 T cell receptor beta chains were sequenced from one sample in a study of T cell clonotyping in hematopoietic cell transplantation. Assay used: immunoSEQ multiplex PCR; TCRdb lists only in-frame clones, some missing. This sample yields 35,000 to 45,000 clones, of which about 93% are seen a single time; over 0.65% belongs to the top ten. The sample taken for sequencing was peripheral blood mononuclear cells. The source of these receptors is a woman between 50 and 59 years old in good health. Some clones in this sample may be carry-over from other donors' samples.

The chain links TRBV6-6 to TRBJ1-2; no reliable D call. CDR1 and CDR2 (germline): MNHNY, SVGAGI (reference sequence). The CDR3 is 12 amino acids. V was trimmed by 6 bases and J by 4 bases, leaving 9 bases between them. The CDR3 nucleotides read TGTGCCAGCAGCGGGCCCATCTATGGCTACACCTTC. It is translated as CASSGPIYGYTF.

V is TRBV7-2 and J is TRBJ2-7; a possible D gene is TRBD2 (6 bases). Trimming shortened V by 5 bases and J by 4 bases, and 12 bases separated the two germline ends. Germline V gene data show CDR1 as SGHTA and CDR2 as FQGNSA. CDR3 size: 13 residues. As DNA, the CDR3 is TGTGCCAGCAGCCAAGGGCGGGGTTACGAGCAGTACTTC. Encoded protein: CASSQGRGYEQYF.

The chain uses TRBV28 and TRBJ2-1; possible D gene TRBD2, 7 bases. The V end lost 5 bases, the J end lost 2 bases, and 16 bases lay between the germline ends. Per germline, CDR1 MDHEN and CDR2 SYDVKM. The CDR3 runs 16 residues. CDR3 residues: CASSEPEGGAYNEQFF. The CDR3 DNA reads as TGTGCCAGCAGTGAGCCTGAGGGGGGGGCCTACAATGAGCAGTTCTTC.

The chain carries TRBV9 and TRBJ1-3; D remains unclear. CDR1 SGDLS and CDR2 YYNGEE come from the germline V gene. Trimming removed 0 bases at V and 1 base at J, with 14 bases between. This CDR3 comprises 17 residues. The CDR3 coding sequence is TGTGCCAGCAGCGTAGTGGCAGGTTTCGTTTCTGGAAACACCATATATTTT. Amino acids: CASSVVAGFVSGNTIYF.

This chain joins TRBV5-1 and TRBJ1-2; D not certain. Trimming stripped 1 base from V and 6 bases from J, with 7 bases between. There are 12 residues in the CDR3. Germline V gene lookup returns CDR1 SGHRS and CDR2 YFSETQ. The CDR3 coding sequence is TGCGCCAGCAGCTTGCCAGAGAATGGCTACACCTTC. Protein: CASSLPENGYTF.

This chain connects TRBV11-3 to TRBJ2-7; D is perhaps TRBD2 (6 bases). CDR3 length: 14 residues. Germline lookup yields CDR1 SGHNT and CDR2 YENEEA. V shed 7 bases and J shed 4 bases, with 17 bases lying between them. The CDR3 here is CASTAAGLRYEQYF. The CDR3, as DNA: TGTGCCAGCACCGCCGCGGGACTTCGATACGAGCAGTACTTC.

V gene TRBV27 combines with J gene TRBJ1-4; D might be TRBD1 (5 bases). Trimming stripped 6 bases from V and 8 bases from J, with 10 bases between. The V gene's germline CDR1 is MNHEY and CDR2 SMNVEV (reference sequence). The CDR3 consists of 12 residues. The CDR3 bases are TGTGCCAGCAGCTATGGGGGGGAAAAACTGTTTTTT. This gives the protein CASSYGGEKLFF.

The CDR3 region is CASSGRDRVIQYF. CDR3 in DNA: TGTGCCAGCAGCGGCCGGGACAGAGTTATTCAGTACTTC. V and J are TRBV9 and TRBJ2-4; 7 nucleotides agree with TRBD1. The CDR3 covers 13 residues. From germline, CDR1 is SGDLS and CDR2 YYNGEE. Trimming removed 3 bases from V and 10 bases from J; junction bases left unmatched: 7.

The chain uses TRBV4-3 and TRBJ1-4; no clear D. The ends were cut back, 5 bases at V and 2 bases at J, with 12 bases in the middle. The CDR3 totals 15 residues. Germline loops: CDR1 LGHNA, CDR2 YSLEER. This CDR3 is CASSSRIATNEKLFF. As DNA, the CDR3 is TGCGCCAGCAGCTCCCGGATAGCTACTAATGAAAAACTGTTTTTT.

The V call is TRBV7-9, the J call TRBJ2-2; D might be TRBD2 (5 bases). The V gene's germline CDR1 is SEHNR and CDR2 FQNEAQ (reference sequence). This CDR3 region has 15 residues. The V end was cut by 8 bases, the J end by 0 bases, with 13 bases between. This CDR3 reads CASSRGFTNTGELFF. As DNA, the CDR3 is TGTGCCAGCTCGCGAGGGTTTACGAACACCGGGGAGCTGTTTTTT.

The chain is built from TRBV7-8 and TRBJ1-2; D is uncertain. Trimming removed 6 bases from V and 4 bases from J, with 12 bases in between. The CDR3 contains 13 residues. Germline V gene lookup returns CDR1 SGHVS and CDR2 FQNEAQ. The CDR3 sequence: CASSEGFLYGYTF. CDR3 DNA: TGTGCCAGCAGTGAAGGGTTCCTCTATGGCTACACCTTC.

The chain combines TRBV10-1 with TRBJ2-5; D unclear. The CDR3 is made up of 14 amino acids. The V end was cut by 2 bases, the J end by 3 bases, with 10 bases between. CDR1 and CDR2 from the germline V gene are WNHNN and SYGVQD (reference sequence). The CDR3 DNA reads as TGCGCCAGCAGTGAGCGGAAAGTGGAAGAGACCCAGTACTTC. Translated, it gives CASSERKVEETQYF.

With respect to this clone: The junction departs from germline at one end; a sequencing error may be responsible. CDR3 loop: CANSASINTGELFF. CDR3 DNA sequence: TGTGCCAACAGTGCCAGTATCAACACCGGGGAGCTGTTTTTT. The rearrangement links TRBV6-4 to TRBJ2-2, with D unresolved. The length of the CDR3 is 14 residues. Per the germline V gene, CDR1 is MRHNA and CDR2 is SNTAGT.

The chain couples TRBV7-3 to TRBJ2-3, with 9 bases that match TRBD1. There are 15 residues in the CDR3. Trimming removed 5 bases from V and 4 bases from J; junction bases left unmatched: 7. CDR1 SGHTA and CDR2 FQGTGA come from the germline V gene. CDR3 amino acids: CASSIGTGPPDTQYF. For the CDR3, the DNA is TGTGCCAGCAGCATTGGGACAGGGCCCCCAGATACGCAGTATTTT.

V usage is TRBV7-8 and J usage is TRBJ1-3; D uncertain. Trimming took off 1 base at V and 4 bases at J, with 11 bases between the two ends. The germline gives CDR1 SGHVS, CDR2 FQNEAQ. CDR3 length equals 15 residues. This CDR3 reads CASSLVSAEGNTIYF. As DNA, the CDR3 is TGTGCCAGCAGCTTAGTTTCAGCAGAAGGAAACACCATATATTTT.

This chain joins TRBV19 and TRBJ2-7, with D possibly TRBD2 on 5 matching bases. Germline V gene lookup returns CDR1 LNHDA and CDR2 SQIVND (reference sequence). This CDR3 spans 14 amino acids. Trimming stripped 0 bases from V and 4 bases from J, with 10 bases between. CDR3 residues: CASSIDPEAYEQYF. In DNA, the CDR3 is TGTGCCAGTAGTATAGATCCGGAGGCATACGAGCAGTACTTC.

The V and J genes are TRBV7-2 and TRBJ2-5; no clear D. Germline assignment: CDR1 SGHTA and CDR2 FQGNSA. V lost 2 bases to trimming and J lost 5 bases, with 12 bases between them. The CDR3 is 14 amino acids. The CDR3 DNA reads TGTGCCAGCAGCTTAATTCTAGTGGTGGAGACCCAGTACTTC. Translated, it gives CASSLILVVETQYF. The complete variable domain, with remaining parts taken from reference TRBV7-2 and TRBJ2-5, reads GAGVSQSPSNKVTEKGKDVELRCDPISGHTALYWYRQSLGQGLEFLIYFQGNSAPDKSGLPSDRFSAERTGGSVSTLTIQRTQQEDSAVYLCASSLILVVETQYFGPGTRLLVL.

The chain combines TRBV4-3 with TRBJ1-2; D is undetermined. The CDR3 sequence is 14 residues long. Per germline, CDR1 LGHNA and CDR2 YSLEER. V was clipped by 0 bases and J by 8 bases, with 13 bases between them. In DNA form, the CDR3 reads TGCGCCAGCAGCCAAGATCGAAGTGCTTACGGCTACACCTTC. Encoded protein: CASSQDRSAYGYTF.

V is TRBV2 and J is TRBJ1-1, with D perhaps matching TRBD1 (5 bases). CDR3 size: 14 residues. The germline V gene has CDR1 SNHLY and CDR2 FYNNEI. The V end was cut by 6 bases, the J end by 1 base, with 12 bases between. The CDR3 here is CASSSEGRNTEAFF. The CDR3 region has the DNA TGTGCCAGCAGCAGCGAGGGGCGGAACACTGAAGCTTTCTTT. The entire variable domain, with the rest obtained from reference TRBV2 and TRBJ1-1, is as follows: EPEVTQTPSHQVTQMGQEVILRCVPISNHLYFYWYRQILGQKVEFLVSFYNNEISEKSEIFDDQFSVERPDGSNFTLKIRSTKLEDSAMYFCASSSEGRNTEAFFGQGTRLTVV.

The chain employs TRBV7-2 and TRBJ2-1, with 9 bases fitting TRBD2. Trimming cost V 1 base and J 5 bases; bases outside gene matches: 9. CDR3 length equals 17 residues. Looked up from germline, CDR1 is SGHTA and CDR2 is FQGNSA. For the CDR3, the DNA is TGTGCCAGCAGCTTAGTTCTCGGGACTAGCAGGAACAATGAGCAGTTCTTC. Amino acids: CASSLVLGTSRNNEQFF.

The sample holds a few counts of this clone. The V gene is TRBV5-1, the J gene TRBJ1-1, with TRBD1 identical over 12 bases. J was trimmed by 4 bases and V by 4 bases; bases with no gene match: 8. Germline assignment: CDR1 SGHRS and CDR2 YFSETQ. The CDR3 has 16 amino acids. The CDR3 is CASSARDRGRGTEAFF. For the CDR3, the DNA is TGCGCCAGCAGCGCCCGGGACAGGGGGCGTGGCACTGAAGCTTTCTTT.

The genes are TRBV7-2 and TRBJ2-7; 11 nucleotides line up with TRBD1. CDR1 and CDR2 from the germline V gene are SGHTA and FQGNSA. CDR3 length: 16 residues. V lost 3 bases, J lost 3 bases, and 7 bases stayed unmatched. The CDR3 loop reads CASSFGQGTGGYEQYF. CDR3 sequence (DNA): TGTGCCAGCAGCTTCGGTCAGGGGACAGGGGGCTACGAGCAGTACTTC.

J is TRBJ2-7 and V is TRBV29-1, with D maybe TRBD2 (5 bases). The ends were cut back, 7 bases at V and 3 bases at J, with 10 bases in the middle. CDR1 and CDR2 from the germline V gene are SQVTM and ANQGSEA. The CDR3 covers 11 residues. The CDR3 DNA sequence: TGCAGCGGAGGAGCGGACTACGAGCAGTACTTC. Encoded protein: CSGGADYEQYF.

V gene TRBV6-6 combines with J gene TRBJ1-6, with no clear D. V lost 6 bases and J lost 6, with 12 bases in between. Germline values: CDR1 MNHNY, CDR2 SVGAGI (reference sequence). This CDR3 is built from 14 residues. The CDR3 DNA reads TGTGCCAGCAGGCGAAACTATCCTAATTCACCCCTCCACTTT. The encoded protein is CASRRNYPNSPLHF.

This clone was observed a single time. The gene calls are TRBV6-5 and TRBJ2-5, with D perhaps matching TRBD2 (6 bases). The germline V gene has CDR1 MNHEY and CDR2 SVGAGI. CDR3 length: 15 residues. Trimming pared 0 bases from V and 7 bases from J, leaving 15 bases between. This CDR3 reads CASSYSGSTPGTQYF. Here the CDR3 DNA reads TGTGCCAGCAGTTACTCCGGGAGTACCCCGGGGACCCAGTACTTC.